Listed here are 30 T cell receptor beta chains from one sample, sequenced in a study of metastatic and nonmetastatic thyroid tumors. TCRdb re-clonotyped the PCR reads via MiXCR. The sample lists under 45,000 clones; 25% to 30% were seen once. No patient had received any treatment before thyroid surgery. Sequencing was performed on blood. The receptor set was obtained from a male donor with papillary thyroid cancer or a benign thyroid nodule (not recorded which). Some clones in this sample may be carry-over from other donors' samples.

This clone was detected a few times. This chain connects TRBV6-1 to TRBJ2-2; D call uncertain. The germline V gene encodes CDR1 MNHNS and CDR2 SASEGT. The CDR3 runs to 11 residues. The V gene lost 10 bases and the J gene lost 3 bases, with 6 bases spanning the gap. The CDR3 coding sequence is TGTGCCATCTCTTACACCGGGGAGCTGTTTTTT. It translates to CAISYTGELFF.

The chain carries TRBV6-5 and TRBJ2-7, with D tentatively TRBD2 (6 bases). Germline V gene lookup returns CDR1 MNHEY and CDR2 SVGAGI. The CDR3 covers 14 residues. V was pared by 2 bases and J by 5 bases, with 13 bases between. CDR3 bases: TGTGCCAGCAGTTACAGGCGGGACGCCGACGAGCAGTACTTC. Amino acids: CASSYRRDADEQYF.

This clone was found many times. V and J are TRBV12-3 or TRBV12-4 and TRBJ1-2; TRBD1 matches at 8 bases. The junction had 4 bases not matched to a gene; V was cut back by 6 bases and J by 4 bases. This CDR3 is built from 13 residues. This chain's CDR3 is CASRPGQAYGYTF. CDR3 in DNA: TGTGCCAGCAGGCCGGGACAGGCCTATGGCTACACCTTC.

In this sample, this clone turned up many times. The DNA for the CDR3 is TGTGCCAGCAGTGCCCGACAGGGCGAGCAGTACTTC. It translates to CASSARQGEQYF. The chain couples TRBV28 to TRBJ2-7; 7 bases fit TRBD1. From germline, CDR1 is MDHEN and CDR2 SYDVKM. The J segment lost 6 bases and the V segment lost 5 bases, leaving 4 bases of the junction unmatched. This CDR3 is built from 12 residues.

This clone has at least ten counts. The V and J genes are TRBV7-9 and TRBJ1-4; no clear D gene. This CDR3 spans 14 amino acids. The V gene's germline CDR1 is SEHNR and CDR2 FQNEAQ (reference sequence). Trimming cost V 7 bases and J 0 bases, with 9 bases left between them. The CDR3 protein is CASTPQATNEKLFF. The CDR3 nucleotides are TGTGCCAGCACCCCGCAGGCAACTAATGAAAAACTGTTTTTT. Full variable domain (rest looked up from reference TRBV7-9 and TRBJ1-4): DTGVSQNPRHKITKRGQNVTFRCDPISEHNRLYWYRQTLGQGPEFLTYFQNEAQLEKSRLLSDRFSAERPKGSFSTLEIQRTEQGDSAMYLCASTPQATNEKLFFGSGTQLSVL.

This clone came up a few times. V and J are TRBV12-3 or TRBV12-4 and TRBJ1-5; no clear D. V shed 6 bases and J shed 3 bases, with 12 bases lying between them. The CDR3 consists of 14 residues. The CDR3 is CASSRHLTNQPQHF. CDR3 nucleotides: TGTGCCAGCAGCCGACACCTAACCAATCAGCCCCAGCATTTT.

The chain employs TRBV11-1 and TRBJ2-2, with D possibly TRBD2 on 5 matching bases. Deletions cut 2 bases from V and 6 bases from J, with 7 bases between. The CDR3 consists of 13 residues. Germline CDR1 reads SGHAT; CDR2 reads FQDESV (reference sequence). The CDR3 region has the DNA TGTGCCAGCAGCTTACTGCGGGCCGGGGAGCTGTTTTTT. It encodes CASSLLRAGELFF. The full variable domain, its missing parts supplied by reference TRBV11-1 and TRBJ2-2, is EAEVAQSPRYKITEKSQAVAFWCDPISGHATLYWYRQILGQGPELLVQFQDESVVDDSQLPKDRFSAERLKGVDSTLKIQPAELGDSAMYLCASSLLRAGELFFGEGSRLTVL.

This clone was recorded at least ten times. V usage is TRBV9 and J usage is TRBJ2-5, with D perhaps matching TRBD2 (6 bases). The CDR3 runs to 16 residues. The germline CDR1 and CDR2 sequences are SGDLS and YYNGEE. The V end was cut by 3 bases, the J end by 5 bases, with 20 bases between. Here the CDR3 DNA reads TGTGCCAGCAGCGGCGGGACGGACCCCTTGGGTGAGACCCAGTACTTC. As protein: CASSGGTDPLGETQYF.

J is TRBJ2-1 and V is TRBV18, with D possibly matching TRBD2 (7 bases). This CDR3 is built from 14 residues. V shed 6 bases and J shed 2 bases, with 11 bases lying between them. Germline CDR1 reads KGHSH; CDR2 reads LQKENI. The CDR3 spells CASSRGGTYNEQFF. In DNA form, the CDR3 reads TGTGCCAGCTCCCGCGGGGGCACCTACAATGAGCAGTTCTTC.

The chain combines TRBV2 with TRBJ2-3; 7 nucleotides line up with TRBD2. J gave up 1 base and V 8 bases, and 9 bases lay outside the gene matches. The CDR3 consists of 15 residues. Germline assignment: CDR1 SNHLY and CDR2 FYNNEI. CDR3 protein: CASSPGTSGTDTQYF. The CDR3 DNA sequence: TGTGCCAGCTCCCCCGGAACTAGCGGCACAGATACGCAGTATTTT. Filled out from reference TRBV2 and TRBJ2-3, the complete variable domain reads EPEVTQTPSHQVTQMGQEVILRCVPISNHLYFYWYRQILGQKVEFLVSFYNNEISEKSEIFDDQFSVERPDGSNFTLKIRSTKLEDSAMYFCASSPGTSGTDTQYFGPGTRLTVL.

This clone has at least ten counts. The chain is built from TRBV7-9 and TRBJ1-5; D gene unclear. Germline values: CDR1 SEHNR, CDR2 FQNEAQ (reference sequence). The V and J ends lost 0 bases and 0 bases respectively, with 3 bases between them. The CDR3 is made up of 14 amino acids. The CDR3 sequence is CASSLASSNQPQHF. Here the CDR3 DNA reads TGTGCCAGCAGCTTAGCGTCTAGCAATCAGCCCCAGCATTTT.

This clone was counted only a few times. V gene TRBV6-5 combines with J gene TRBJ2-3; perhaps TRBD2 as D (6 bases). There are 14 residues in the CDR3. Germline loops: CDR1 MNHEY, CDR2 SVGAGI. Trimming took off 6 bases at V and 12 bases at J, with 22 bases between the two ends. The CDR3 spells CASRLERASRTQYF. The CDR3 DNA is TGTGCCAGCAGACTCGAGCGGGCATCGCGTACACAGTATTTT.

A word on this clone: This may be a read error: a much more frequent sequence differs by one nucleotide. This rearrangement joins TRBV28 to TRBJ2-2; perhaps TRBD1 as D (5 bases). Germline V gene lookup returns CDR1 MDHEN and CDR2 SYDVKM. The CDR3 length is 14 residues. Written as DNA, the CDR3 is TGTTCCGGCAAGCTTACAGGGAACACCGGGGAGCTGTTTTTT. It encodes CSGKLTGNTGELFF.

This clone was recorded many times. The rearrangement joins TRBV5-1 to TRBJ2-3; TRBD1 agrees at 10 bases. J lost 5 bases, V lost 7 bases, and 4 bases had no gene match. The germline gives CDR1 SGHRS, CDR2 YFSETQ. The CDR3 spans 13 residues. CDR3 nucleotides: TGCGCCAGCGACAGGGGGCAGGGAGATACGCAGTATTTT. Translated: CASDRGQGDTQYF.

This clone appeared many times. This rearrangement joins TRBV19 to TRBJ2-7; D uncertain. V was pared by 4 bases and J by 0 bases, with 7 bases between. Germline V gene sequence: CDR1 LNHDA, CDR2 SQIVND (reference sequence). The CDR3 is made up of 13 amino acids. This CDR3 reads CASSSSVSYEQYF. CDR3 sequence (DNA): TGTGCCAGTAGTAGCAGCGTCTCCTACGAGCAGTACTTC.

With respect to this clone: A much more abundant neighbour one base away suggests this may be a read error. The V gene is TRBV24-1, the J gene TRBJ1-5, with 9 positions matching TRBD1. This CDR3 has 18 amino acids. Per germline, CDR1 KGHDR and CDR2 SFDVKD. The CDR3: CTTSDRGQGLGSNLPQHF. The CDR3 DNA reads TGTACCACCAGTGACCGGGGACAGGGTCTGGGTAGCAATCTGCCCCAGCATTTT.

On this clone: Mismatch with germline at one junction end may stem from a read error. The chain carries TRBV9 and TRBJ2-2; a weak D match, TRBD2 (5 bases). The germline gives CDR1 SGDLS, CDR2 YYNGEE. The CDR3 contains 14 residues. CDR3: CASTLLGTDGELFF. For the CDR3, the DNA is TGTGCCAGCACCCTACTAGGAACGGACGGGGAGCTGTTTTTC.

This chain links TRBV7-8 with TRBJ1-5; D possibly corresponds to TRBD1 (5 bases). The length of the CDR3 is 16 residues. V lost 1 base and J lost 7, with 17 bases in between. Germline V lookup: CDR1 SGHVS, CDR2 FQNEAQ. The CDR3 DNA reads TGTGCCAGCAGCTTAGATGTGACAGAGACTGGGCAGCCCCAGCATTTT. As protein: CASSLDVTETGQPQHF.

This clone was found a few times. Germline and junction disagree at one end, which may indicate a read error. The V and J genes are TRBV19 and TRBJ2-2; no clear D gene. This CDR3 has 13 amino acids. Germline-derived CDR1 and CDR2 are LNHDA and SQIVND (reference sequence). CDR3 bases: TGTGCCAGTAGTATTACGAGCACCGTGGAGCTTTTTTTT. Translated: CASSITSTVELFF.

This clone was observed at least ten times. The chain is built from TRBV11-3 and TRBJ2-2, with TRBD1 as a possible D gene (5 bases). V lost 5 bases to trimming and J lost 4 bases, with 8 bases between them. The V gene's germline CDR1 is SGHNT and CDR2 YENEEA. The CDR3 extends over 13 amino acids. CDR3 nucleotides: TGTGCCAGCAGCCGCAGGGTCACCGGGGAGCTGTTTTTT. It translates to CASSRRVTGELFF.

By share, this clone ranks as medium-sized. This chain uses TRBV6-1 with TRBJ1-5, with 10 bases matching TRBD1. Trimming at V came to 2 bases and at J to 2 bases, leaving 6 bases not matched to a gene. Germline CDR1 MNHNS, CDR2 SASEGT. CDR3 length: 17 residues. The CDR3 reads CASSEFGTGVGNQPQHF. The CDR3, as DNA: TGTGCCAGCAGTGAATTTGGGACAGGGGTCGGCAATCAGCCCCAGCATTTT.

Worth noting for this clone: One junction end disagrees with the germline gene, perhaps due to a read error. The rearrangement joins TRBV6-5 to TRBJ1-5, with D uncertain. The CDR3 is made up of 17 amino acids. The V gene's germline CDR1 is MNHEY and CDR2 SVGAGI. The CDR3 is CASSYSNYREPNMPHHF. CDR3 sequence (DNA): TGTGCCAGCAGTTACTCTAATTATAGGGAGCCAAATATGCCCCATCATTTT.

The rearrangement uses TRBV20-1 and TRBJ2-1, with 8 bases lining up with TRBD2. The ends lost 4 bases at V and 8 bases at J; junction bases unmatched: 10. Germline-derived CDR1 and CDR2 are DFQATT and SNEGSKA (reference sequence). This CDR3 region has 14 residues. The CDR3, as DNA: TGCAGTGCTACCCCGGGGGGGGCTGGCGATGAGCAGTTCTTC. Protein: CSATPGGAGDEQFF.

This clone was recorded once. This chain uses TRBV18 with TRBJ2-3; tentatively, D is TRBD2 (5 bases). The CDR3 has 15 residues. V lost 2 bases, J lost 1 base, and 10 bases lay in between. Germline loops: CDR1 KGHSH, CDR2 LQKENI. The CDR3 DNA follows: TGTGCCAGCTCACCAAGCCGGGGTGGCACAGATACGCAGTATTTT. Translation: CASSPSRGGTDTQYF.

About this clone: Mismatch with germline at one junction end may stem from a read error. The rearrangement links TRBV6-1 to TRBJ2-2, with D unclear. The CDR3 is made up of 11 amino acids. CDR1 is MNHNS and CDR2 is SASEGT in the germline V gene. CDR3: CASREAGELFF. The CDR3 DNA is TGTGCCAGCAGGGAAGCCGGGGAGCTGTTTTTT.

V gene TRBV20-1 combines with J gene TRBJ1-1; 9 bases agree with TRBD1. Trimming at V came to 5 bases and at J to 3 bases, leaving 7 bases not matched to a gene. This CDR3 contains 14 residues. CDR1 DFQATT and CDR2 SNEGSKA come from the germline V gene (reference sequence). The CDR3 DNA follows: TGCAGTGCTGGCAGGACAGGGGAAGACACTGAAGCTTTCTTT. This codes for CSAGRTGEDTEAFF.

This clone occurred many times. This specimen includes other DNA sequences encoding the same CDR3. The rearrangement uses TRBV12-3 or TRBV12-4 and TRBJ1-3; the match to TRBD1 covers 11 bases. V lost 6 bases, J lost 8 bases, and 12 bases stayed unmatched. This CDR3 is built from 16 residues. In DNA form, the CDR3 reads TGTGCCAGCAGGGAAACCGGGACAGGGGGTATAGACACCATATATTTT. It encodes CASRETGTGGIDTIYF.

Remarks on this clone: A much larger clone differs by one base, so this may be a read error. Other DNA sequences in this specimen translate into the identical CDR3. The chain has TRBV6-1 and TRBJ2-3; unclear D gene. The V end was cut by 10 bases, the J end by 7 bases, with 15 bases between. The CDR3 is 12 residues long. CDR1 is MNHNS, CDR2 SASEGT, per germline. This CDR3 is CATLDSTNTQYF. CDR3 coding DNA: TGTGCCACTCTAGACTCTACTAATACGCAGTATTTT.

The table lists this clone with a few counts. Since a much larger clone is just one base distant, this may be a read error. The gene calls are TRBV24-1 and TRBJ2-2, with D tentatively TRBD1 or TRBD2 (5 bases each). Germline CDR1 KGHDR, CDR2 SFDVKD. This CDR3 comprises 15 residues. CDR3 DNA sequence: TGTGCCACCGGTGATGGGGGAAGAGTCACCGGGGAGCTGTTTTTT. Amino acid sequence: CATGDGGRVTGELFF.

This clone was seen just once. The CDR3 here is CSAYGRQGGEQYF. As DNA, the CDR3 is TGCAGTGCCTACGGAAGACAGGGAGGCGAGCAGTACTTC. V gene TRBV20-1 combines with J gene TRBJ2-7; TRBD1 is a possible D gene (7 bases). This CDR3 has 13 amino acids. Trimming shortened V by 6 bases and J by 6 bases, and 18 bases separated the two germline ends. The V gene's germline CDR1 is DFQATT and CDR2 SNEGSKA (reference sequence).